The T cell receptor beta chain described here comes from a study of blood T cell repertoires in COVID-19. Study-wide context: PBMCs, B-cell-depleted T cells, or T cells were the source of the cDNA or gDNA that made up the material.

The V gene's germline CDR1 is SGHDN and CDR2 FVKESK. The ends lost 5 bases at V and 4 bases at J; junction bases unmatched: 9. This CDR3 comprises 17 residues. The authors' processing: Amplifying reference gene primers gave estimates of nucleated cell counts. Repertoires were generated with immunoSEQ multiplex PCR, while TCRdb's copy carries only in-frame clones and drops some. V, J and clone size are those of that table, while D and trimming were read from the DNA. The sample records 200,000 to 300,000 clones, approximately 80% being singletons. Material for sequencing was peripheral blood. This clonotype originated in a man in his fifties or sixties with acute or convalescent COVID-19. The genes are TRBV14 and TRBJ2-5; 14 positions match TRBD2. The CDR3 DNA sequence: TGTGCCAGCAGCAACCGACTAGCGGGGGGGCCACGAGAGACCCAGTACTTC. Amino acid sequence: CASSNRLAGGPRETQYF.